The subject of this entry is one T cell receptor beta chain. The target antigen is unknown. This specimen belongs to a study of human T cells and chemical hapten exposure. Whole-study context: Chiefly women, the patients showed alopecia areata, totalis or universalis.

Separate cDNA molecules received unique molecular identifiers, which the library attached to them. TCRdb itself ran the RACE reads through MiXCR, one entry per CDR3 protein. In the table there are some 250,000 distinct CDR3 sequences, around 7.7% of which are singletons. V was clipped by 1 base and J by 0 bases, with 12 bases between them. The germline gives CDR1 SGHTA, CDR2 FQGNSA. The length of the CDR3 is 16 residues. Study-wide points: Once DPC sensitization occurred, TCRs above 1 in 1000 frequency showed no change.

The time point is: pre-sensitization, week 0. As for treatment: therapeutic diphenylcyclopropenone sensitization with weekly scalp DPC. Total RNA came from unfractionated whole blood. This material consisted of whole blood, taken in connection with sensitization to the hapten diphenylcyclopropenone (DPC). The receptor was isolated from a man aged 18 to 29 with alopecia areata. Some clones in this sample may be carry-over from other donors' samples. J is TRBJ1-1 and V is TRBV7-2, with D possibly being TRBD1 (6 bases). CDR3 nucleotide sequence: TGTGCCAGCAGCTTAGGGGCAGACAGGATGAACACTGAAGCTTTCTTT. Protein sequence: CASSLGADRMNTEAFF. Using reference TRBV7-2 and TRBJ1-1 for the parts outside the CDR3, the full variable domain is GAGVSQSPSNKVTEKGKDVELRCDPISGHTALYWYRQSLGQGLEFLIYFQGNSAPDKSGLPSDRFSAERTGGSVSTLTIQRTQQEDSAVYLCASSLGADRMNTEAFFGQGTRLTVV.